Following are 31 T cell receptor beta chains from one sample sequenced in a study of spatial heterogeneity in lung cancer. Study results and caveats: In tumors, expanded intratumoral alpha and beta TCR counts tracked mutation counts.

TCRdb ran MiXCR on the 5' RACE reads and lists one entry per CDR3 protein. Altogether some 100,000 distinct CDR3 sequences are present, about 4.4% being singletons, with the ten largest covering approximately 22%. Time point of the sample: sample taken at primary tumor resection. The antigens of these receptors remain unknown. The sample was lung tumor tissue, taken at surgery. All receptors come from a male donor with early-stage non-small cell lung cancer.

This clonotype was observed at least ten times. No DNA is shown, since the ends of the CDR3 on it are uncertain; the CDR3 is the one TCRdb lists. V is TRBV6-6 and J is TRBJ2-7. The CDR3 is made up of 14 amino acids, end residues included. CDR1 and CDR2 from the germline V gene are MNHNY and SVGAGI (reference sequence). The CDR3 here is CASSSSAKRGEQYF.

This clonotype came up many times. J is TRBJ1-5 and V is TRBV27, with D possibly being TRBD1 (5 bases). The V gene lost 5 bases and the J gene lost 4 bases, with 15 bases spanning the gap. Germline V gives CDR1 MNHEY, CDR2 SMNVEV (reference sequence). The CDR3 has 15 amino acids. This chain's CDR3 is CASSGVRDQNQPQHF. In DNA form, the CDR3 reads TGTGCCAGCAGTGGGGTAAGGGACCAGAATCAGCCCCAGCATTTT.

This clonotype was seen ten or more times. This sequence joins TRBV12-3 or TRBV12-4 and TRBJ2-1, with D tentatively TRBD2 (6 bases). The CDR3 is 16 amino acids. V lost 5 bases and J 2 bases, leaving 16 bases between the germline ends. Here the CDR3 reads CASSPRGTATYNEQFF. Here the CDR3 DNA reads TGTGCCAGCAGTCCACGGGGGACGGCGACCTACAATGAGCAGTTCTTC.

The chain has TRBV20-1 and TRBJ1-2; D call uncertain. V dropped 3 bases and J dropped 2 bases, with 4 bases sitting between them. The CDR3 runs 11 residues. Per the germline V gene, CDR1 is DFQATT and CDR2 is SNEGSKA (reference sequence). The CDR3 loop is CSARDNYGYTF. In DNA, the CDR3 is TGCAGTGCTAGGGACAACTATGGCTACACCTTC.

The sample holds many counts of this clonotype. The chain couples TRBV6-6 to TRBJ1-1; tentative D call: TRBD1 (6 bases). This CDR3 contains 14 residues. Germline values: CDR1 MNHNY, CDR2 SVGAGI (reference sequence). V dropped 5 bases and J dropped 4 bases, with 14 bases sitting between them. The CDR3: CASSATTGPTEAFF. Here the CDR3 DNA reads TGTGCCAGCAGTGCAACCACAGGGCCCACTGAAGCTTTCTTT.

This clonotype was seen repeatedly, ten times or more. This chain uses TRBV2 with TRBJ1-4; D remains ambiguous. CDR1 and CDR2 from the germline V gene are SNHLY and FYNNEI. The V and J ends lost 2 bases and 8 bases respectively, with 6 bases between them. CDR3 length: 12 residues. The CDR3 DNA follows: TGTGCCAGCAGTGAACCGGCGGAAAAACTGTTTTTT. This encodes CASSEPAEKLFF. Looking up the rest from reference TRBV2 and TRBJ1-4 gives the full variable domain: EPEVTQTPSHQVTQMGQEVILRCVPISNHLYFYWYRQILGQKVEFLVSFYNNEISEKSEIFDDQFSVERPDGSNFTLKIRSTKLEDSAMYFCASSEPAEKLFFGSGTQLSVL.

This clonotype was detected a few times. This chain connects TRBV28 to TRBJ2-7; the D gene is possibly TRBD2 (6 bases). Germline values: CDR1 MDHEN, CDR2 SYDVKM. This CDR3 is built from 20 residues. Trimming cost V 1 base and J 2 bases, with 27 bases left between them. CDR3 loop: CASSLLLGLWQEGSTYEQYF. Written as DNA, the CDR3 is TGTGCCAGCAGTTTATTATTGGGTCTATGGCAGGAGGGATCGACCTACGAGCAGTACTTC.

This clonotype was detected many times. This chain links TRBV3-1 with TRBJ1-2; 8 nucleotides line up with TRBD1. The junction had 8 bases not matched to a gene; V was cut back by 1 base and J by 7 bases. Germline assignment: CDR1 LGHDT and CDR2 YNNKEL (reference sequence). The CDR3 covers 15 residues. CDR3 nucleotide sequence: TGTGCCAGCAGCCAAGTGATGGACAGGGCGGCTGGCTACACCTTC. Its translation is CASSQVMDRAAGYTF.

This clonotype was seen ten or more times. V usage is TRBV9 and J usage is TRBJ2-3, with D maybe TRBD2 (5 bases). Trimming stripped 0 bases from V and 6 bases from J, with 11 bases between. This CDR3 has 14 residues. Germline CDR1 SGDLS, CDR2 YYNGEE. This CDR3 is CASSVDPGGDTQYF. The CDR3 region has the DNA TGTGCCAGCAGCGTAGACCCGGGCGGGGATACGCAGTATTTT. Full variable domain (missing parts from reference TRBV9 and TRBJ2-3): DSGVTQTPKHLITATGQRVTLRCSPRSGDLSVYWYQQSLDQGLQFLIQYYNGEERAKGNILERFSAQQFPDLHSELNLSSLELGDSALYFCASSVDPGGDTQYFGPGTRLTVL.

The rearrangement joins TRBV20-1 to TRBJ1-6; no clear D gene. Trimming removed 0 bases from V and 7 bases from J, with 13 bases in between. CDR1 is DFQATT and CDR2 is SNEGSKA in the germline V gene (reference sequence). The length of the CDR3 is 15 residues. The CDR3 DNA is TGCAGTGCTAGAGAATCTCCAGTCCGGAATTCACCCCTCCACTTT. Residues: CSARESPVRNSPLHF.

This clonotype came up a few times. The chain is built from TRBV11-2 and TRBJ2-3; TRBD2 aligns across 8 bases. The CDR3 runs 15 residues. V gave up 2 bases and J gave up 3 bases; unmatched junction bases: 4. Germline lookup yields CDR1 SGHAT and CDR2 FQNNGV. The CDR3 spells CASSLRASGTDTQYF. The DNA for the CDR3 is TGTGCCAGCAGCTTAAGGGCTAGCGGGACAGATACGCAGTATTTT.

The table lists this clonotype with many counts. V usage is TRBV7-9 and J usage is TRBJ2-1; 8 bases line up with TRBD2. The CDR3 spans 15 residues. J gave up 5 bases and V 4 bases, and 7 bases lay outside the gene matches. Germline CDR1 SEHNR, CDR2 FQNEAQ (reference sequence). The CDR3 DNA is TGTGCCAGCAGCTGGGCGGGGACTAGAAACAATGAGCAGTTCTTC. Amino acid sequence: CASSWAGTRNNEQFF.

This clonotype came up many times. The chain couples TRBV29-1 to TRBJ2-2; no clear D. Germline V gene lookup returns CDR1 SQVTM and CDR2 ANQGSEA. The V and J ends lost 2 bases and 3 bases respectively, with 4 bases between them. The CDR3 is 12 amino acids. This chain's CDR3 is CSVESDTGELFF. The CDR3 coding sequence is TGCAGCGTTGAATCAGACACCGGGGAGCTGTTTTTT.

This clonotype occurred many times. The CDR3 DNA is TGCAGTGCTAGAGATCTCAGGGGCCAAGGGAATGAGCAGTTCTTC. The encoded protein is CSARDLRGQGNEQFF. J is TRBJ2-1 and V is TRBV20-1, with D possibly matching TRBD1 (6 bases). In germline, CDR1 is DFQATT, CDR2 SNEGSKA (reference sequence). The CDR3 has 15 amino acids. V lost 0 bases and J lost 7, with 16 bases in between.

The sample holds many counts of this clonotype. The gene calls are TRBV5-1 and TRBJ2-1; TRBD2 agrees at 9 bases. V shed 0 bases and J 2 bases; nucleotides not matched to a gene: 0. The germline gives CDR1 SGHRS, CDR2 YFSETQ. The CDR3 is 15 amino acids. CDR3 residues: CASSLVAGAYNEQFF. The CDR3, as DNA: TGCGCCAGCAGCTTGGTAGCGGGAGCCTACAATGAGCAGTTCTTC.

CDR3 sequence: CASSPDFPDEQYF. As DNA, the CDR3 is TGTGCCAGCAGCCCCGACTTCCCGGACGAGCAGTACTTC. The genes are TRBV28 and TRBJ2-7, with no clear D. The CDR3 consists of 13 residues. In germline, CDR1 is MDHEN, CDR2 SYDVKM. V lost 6 bases, J lost 5 bases, and 14 bases lay in between.

The table lists this clonotype with many counts. This chain connects TRBV20-1 to TRBJ2-7; 10 bases map to TRBD1. This CDR3 is built from 15 residues. Germline CDR1 reads DFQATT; CDR2 reads SNEGSKA (reference sequence). The J segment lost 1 base and the V segment lost 3 bases, leaving 6 bases of the junction unmatched. CDR3 loop: CSASKDRGFSYEQYF. The CDR3 DNA is TGCAGTGCTAGTAAGGACAGGGGGTTTTCCTACGAGCAGTACTTC.

This clonotype has a count of ten or more. The rearrangement links TRBV7-9 to TRBJ2-2; D gene ambiguous. CDR3 length equals 15 residues. CDR1 is SEHNR and CDR2 is FQNEAQ in the germline V gene (reference sequence). With 1 base removed from V and 2 bases from J, the gap between germline ends came to 8 bases. CDR3: CASSLEGFNTGELFF. As DNA, the CDR3 is TGTGCCAGCAGCTTAGAGGGTTTTAACACCGGGGAGCTGTTTTTT. The full variable domain, in which reference TRBV7-9 and TRBJ2-2 provide the parts outside the CDR3, is DTGVSQNPRHKITKRGQNVTFRCDPISEHNRLYWYRQTLGQGPEFLTYFQNEAQLEKSRLLSDRFSAERPKGSFSTLEIQRTEQGDSAMYLCASSLEGFNTGELFFGEGSRLTVL.

This clonotype came up many times. The rearrangement links TRBV20-1 to TRBJ2-7; 8 bases agree with TRBD2. The length of the CDR3 is 15 residues. J was trimmed by 1 base and V by 2 bases; bases with no gene match: 7. From germline, CDR1 is DFQATT and CDR2 SNEGSKA (reference sequence). CDR3 region: CSARYSGSSSYEQYF. The CDR3 nucleotides read TGCAGTGCTAGATACAGCGGGAGTTCATCCTACGAGCAGTACTTC.

With respect to this clonotype: This may come from a read error, since a much larger clone is one base off. The V gene is TRBV29-1, the J gene TRBJ2-2; D gene uncertain. The V gene lost 5 bases and the J gene lost 1 base, with 11 bases spanning the gap. Per the germline V gene, CDR1 is SQVTM and CDR2 is ANQGSEA. The CDR3 length is 14 residues. In DNA form, the CDR3 reads TGCAGCGTTAACACCTATATGAACACCGGGGAGCTGTTTTTT. It codes for CSVNTYMNTGELFF.

The V gene is TRBV12-3 or TRBV12-4, the J gene TRBJ1-5, with TRBD1 matching 9 bases. The length of the CDR3 is 14 residues. The V and J ends lost 4 bases and 6 bases, in that order; junction bases with no gene match: 4. The CDR3 DNA reads as TGTGCCAGCAGTTGGACAGGGGATAGTCAGCCCCAGCATTTT. Translation gives CASSWTGDSQPQHF.

This clonotype was detected many times. This chain joins TRBV2 and TRBJ1-1; D is unresolved. The germline V gene encodes CDR1 SNHLY and CDR2 FYNNEI. V lost 9 bases and J 4 bases, leaving 12 bases between the germline ends. This CDR3 comprises 12 residues. The CDR3 region has the DNA TGTGCCAGTCAAGTAGGAAGCACTGAAGCTTTCTTT. This codes for CASQVGSTEAFF.

The table lists this clonotype with a few counts. The chain has TRBV28 and TRBJ2-7, with 12 bases fitting TRBD2. V lost 5 bases, J lost 4 bases, and 12 bases stayed unmatched. CDR1 is MDHEN and CDR2 is SYDVKM in the germline V gene. The CDR3 length is 17 residues. The CDR3 region is CASSPSSTSGRRYEQYF. The CDR3 DNA sequence: TGTGCCAGCAGTCCATCCTCGACTAGCGGGAGAAGGTACGAGCAGTACTTC.

This clonotype was counted many times. The V and J genes are TRBV12-3 or TRBV12-4 and TRBJ2-7; D assignment may be TRBD1 or TRBD2 (5 bases each). V was clipped by 4 bases and J by 2 bases, with 9 bases between them. The CDR3 sequence is 13 residues long. The CDR3 spells CASSSPGPYEQYF. CDR3 DNA: TGTGCCAGCAGTTCCCCGGGACCCTACGAGCAGTACTTC.

This clonotype showed up many times. V is TRBV6-1 and J is TRBJ1-2; TRBD1 is a possible D gene (5 bases). Germline CDR1 is MNHNS and CDR2 is SASEGT. This CDR3 is built from 14 residues. V was clipped by 4 bases and J by 6 bases, with 15 bases between them. The chain's CDR3 is CASSGSGTANGYTF. The CDR3 DNA is TGTGCCAGCAGTGGGTCCGGGACGGCAAATGGCTACACCTTC.

This clonotype was found many times. The chain is built from TRBV7-2 and TRBJ2-3; 7 bases fit TRBD2. J gave up 2 bases and V 1 base, and 9 bases lay outside the gene matches. Germline values: CDR1 SGHTA, CDR2 FQGNSA. The CDR3 sequence is 17 residues long. The CDR3: CASSLGAAGSATDTQYF. The CDR3 DNA reads TGTGCCAGCAGCTTAGGGGCAGCGGGATCGGCCACAGATACGCAGTATTTT.

This clonotype was seen a few times. The chain has TRBV29-1 and TRBJ2-5, with D unclear. The V gene lost 4 bases and the J gene lost 4 bases, with 10 bases spanning the gap. CDR1 is SQVTM, CDR2 ANQGSEA, per germline. The CDR3 loop spans 12 amino acids. The CDR3 region is CSVAVEGETQYF. As DNA, the CDR3 is TGCAGCGTTGCAGTGGAAGGAGAGACCCAGTACTTC.

The chain carries TRBV6-1 and TRBJ2-1, with 10 bases identical to TRBD2. This CDR3 is 15 amino acids long. Germline loops: CDR1 MNHNS, CDR2 SASEGT. Germline trimming cut 4 bases from V and 3 bases from J; bases unmatched to any gene: 3. CDR3 in DNA: TGTGCCAGCAGTGGTACTAGCGGGAACTACAATGAGCAGTTCTTC. Encoded protein: CASSGTSGNYNEQFF.

This clonotype was detected ten times or more. The rearrangement joins TRBV25-1 to TRBJ2-7; D remains ambiguous. CDR3 length: 13 amino acids. V gave up 7 bases and J gave up 0 bases, with 10 bases separating them. Germline loops: CDR1 MGHDK, CDR2 SYGVNS. The CDR3 nucleotides are TGTGCCAGCACCGGCCCTAGCTCCTACGAGCAGTACTTC. Protein product: CASTGPSSYEQYF.

At least ten counts were recorded for this clonotype. In DNA form, the CDR3 reads TGTGCCAGCAGTTCCCCCCGGGGAGGCTCGGAGACCCAGTACTTC. Its translation: CASSSPRGGSETQYF. V usage is TRBV28 and J usage is TRBJ2-5; weak D call: TRBD2 (6 bases). Between the trimmed V and J ends, which lost 4 bases and 5 bases, there was a span of 17 bases. The CDR3 totals 15 residues. Germline values: CDR1 MDHEN, CDR2 SYDVKM.

This clonotype was seen many times. The CDR3 region is CATSKQGGVTEAFF. CDR3 coding DNA: TGCGCCACCTCTAAACAGGGGGGGGTGACTGAAGCTTTCTTT. The chain carries TRBV10-2 and TRBJ1-1, with 8 nucleotides matching TRBD1. With V trimmed by 10 bases and J by 5 bases, 12 bases remained unmatched. Germline V gives CDR1 WSHSY, CDR2 SAAADI. The CDR3 is 14 residues long.